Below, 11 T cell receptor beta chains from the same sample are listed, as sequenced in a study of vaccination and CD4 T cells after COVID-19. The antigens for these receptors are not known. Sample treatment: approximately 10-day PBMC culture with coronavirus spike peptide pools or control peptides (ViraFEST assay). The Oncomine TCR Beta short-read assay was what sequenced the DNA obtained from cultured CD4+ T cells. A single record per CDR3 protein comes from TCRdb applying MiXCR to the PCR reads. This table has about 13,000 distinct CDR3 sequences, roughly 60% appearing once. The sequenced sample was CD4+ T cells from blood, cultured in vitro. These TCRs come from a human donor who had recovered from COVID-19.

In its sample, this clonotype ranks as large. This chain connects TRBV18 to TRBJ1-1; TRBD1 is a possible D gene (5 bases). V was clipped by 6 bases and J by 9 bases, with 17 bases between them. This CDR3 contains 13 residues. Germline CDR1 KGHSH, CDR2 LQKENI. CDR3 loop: CASSPRLGEKAFF. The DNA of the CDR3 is TGTGCCAGCTCCCCTAGATTGGGGGAGAAAGCTTTCTTT.

The CDR3 spells CAWSVKGSTEAFF. The CDR3 DNA is TGTGCCTGGAGTGTAAAGGGGAGCACTGAAGCTTTCTTT. The V call is TRBV30, the J call TRBJ1-1, with D perhaps matching TRBD1 (5 bases). The CDR3 sequence is 13 residues long. Germline CDR1 GTSNPN, CDR2 SVGIG (reference sequence). Trimming shortened V by 0 bases and J by 4 bases, and 9 bases separated the two germline ends.

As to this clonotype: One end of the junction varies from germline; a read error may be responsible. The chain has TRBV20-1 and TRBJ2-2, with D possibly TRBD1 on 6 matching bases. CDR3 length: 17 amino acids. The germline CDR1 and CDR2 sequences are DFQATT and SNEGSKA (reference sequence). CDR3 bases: TGCAGTGCTAGAGGAAGGCCCGGAACAGGGAATACCGAGGAGCTGTTTTTT. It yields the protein CSARGRPGTGNTEELFF.

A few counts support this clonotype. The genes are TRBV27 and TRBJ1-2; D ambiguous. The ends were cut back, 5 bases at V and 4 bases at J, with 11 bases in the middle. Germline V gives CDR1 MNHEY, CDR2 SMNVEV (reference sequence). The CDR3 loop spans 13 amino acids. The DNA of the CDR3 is TGTGCCAGCAGTCCCCACAGCCTCTATGGCTACACCTTC. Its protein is CASSPHSLYGYTF.

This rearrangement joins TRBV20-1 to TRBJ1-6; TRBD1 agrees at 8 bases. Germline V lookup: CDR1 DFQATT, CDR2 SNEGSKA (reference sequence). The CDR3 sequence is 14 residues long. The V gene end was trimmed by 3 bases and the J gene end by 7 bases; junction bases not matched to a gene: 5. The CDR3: CSASTGQENSPLHF. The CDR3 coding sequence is TGCAGTGCTAGTACGGGACAGGAAAATTCACCCCTCCACTTT.

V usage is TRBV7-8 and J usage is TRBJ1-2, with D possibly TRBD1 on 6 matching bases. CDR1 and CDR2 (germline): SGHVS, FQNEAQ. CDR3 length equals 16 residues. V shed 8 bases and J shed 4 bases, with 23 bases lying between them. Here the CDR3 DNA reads TGTGCCAGCGGACCCGGGGGTACAGGGACGATCTATGGCTACACCTTC. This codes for CASGPGGTGTIYGYTF.

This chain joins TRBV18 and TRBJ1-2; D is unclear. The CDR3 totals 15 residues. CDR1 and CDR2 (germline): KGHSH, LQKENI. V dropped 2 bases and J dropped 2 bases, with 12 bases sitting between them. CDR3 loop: CASSPGLMGNYGYTF. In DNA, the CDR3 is TGTGCCAGCTCACCAGGTTTGATGGGGAACTATGGCTACACCTTC.

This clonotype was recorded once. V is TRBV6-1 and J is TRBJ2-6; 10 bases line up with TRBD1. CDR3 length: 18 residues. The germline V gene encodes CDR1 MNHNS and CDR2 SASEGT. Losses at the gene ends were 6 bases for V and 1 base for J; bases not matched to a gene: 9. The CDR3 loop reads CASRGSGQGTSGANVLTF. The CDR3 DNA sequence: TGTGCCAGCAGGGGGTCGGGACAGGGGACGTCTGGGGCCAACGTCCTGACTTTC.

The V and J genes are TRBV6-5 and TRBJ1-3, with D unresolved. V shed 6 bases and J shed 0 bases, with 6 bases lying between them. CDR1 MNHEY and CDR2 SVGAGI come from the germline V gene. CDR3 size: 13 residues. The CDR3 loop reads CASSYSSGNTIYF. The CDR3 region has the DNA TGTGCCAGCAGCTACAGCTCTGGAAACACCATATATTTT.

The CDR3 bases are TGTGCCAGCAGCTTAGCTTACAACGTAGGCACAGATACGCAGTATTTT. This gives the protein CASSLAYNVGTDTQYF. V gene TRBV7-2 combines with J gene TRBJ2-3; D unclear. This CDR3 comprises 16 residues. The V gene lost 0 bases and the J gene lost 1 base, with 11 bases spanning the gap. Germline lookup yields CDR1 SGHTA and CDR2 FQGNSA.

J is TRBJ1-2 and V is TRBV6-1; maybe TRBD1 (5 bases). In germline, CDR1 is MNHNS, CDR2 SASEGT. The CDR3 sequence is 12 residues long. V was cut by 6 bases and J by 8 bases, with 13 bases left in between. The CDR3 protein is CASSRDDGGYTF. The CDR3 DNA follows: TGTGCCAGCAGCCGGGACGATGGGGGCTACACCTTC.